This T cell receptor beta chain was identified during a study of blood T cell repertoires in COVID-19. Background on the study: Both acute and convalescent COVID-19 samples were obtained from the United States, Italy and Spain. PBMCs, B-cell-depleted T cells, or T cells provided the cDNA or gDNA that made up the material.

This CDR3 is built from 13 residues. V was clipped by 0 bases and J by 9 bases, with 9 bases between them. CDR1 and CDR2 (germline): MNHNS, SASEGT. In the source study's methods: How many nucleated cells were present was estimated from reference gene primer amplification. Only in-frame clones appear in the TCRdb table, and some are missing; sequencing was by immunoSEQ multiplex PCR. D and trimming come from the DNA, and the V and J calls and clone size come from that table. The sample includes 170,000 or so clones, 80% to 90% of them seen just once. The chain joins TRBV6-1 to TRBJ1-5; D gene ambiguous. Material: peripheral blood. The clonotype was recovered from a man aged 18 to 29 who had recovered from COVID-19. The CDR3 loop is CASSEAAGVPQHF. For the CDR3, the DNA is TGTGCCAGCAGTGAAGCGGCGGGAGTGCCCCAGCATTTT.